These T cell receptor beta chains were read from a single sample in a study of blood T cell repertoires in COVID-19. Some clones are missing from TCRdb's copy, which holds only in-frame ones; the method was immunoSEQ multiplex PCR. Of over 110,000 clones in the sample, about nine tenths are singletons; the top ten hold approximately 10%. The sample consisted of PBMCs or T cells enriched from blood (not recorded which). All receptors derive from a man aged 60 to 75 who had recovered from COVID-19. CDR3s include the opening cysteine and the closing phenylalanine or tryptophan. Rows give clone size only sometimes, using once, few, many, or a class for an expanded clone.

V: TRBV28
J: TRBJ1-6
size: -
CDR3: CASSLGGSSYNSPLHF

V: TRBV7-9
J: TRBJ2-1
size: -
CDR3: CASSLRDRDNEQFF

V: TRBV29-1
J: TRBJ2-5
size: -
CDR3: CSVFRGGETQYF

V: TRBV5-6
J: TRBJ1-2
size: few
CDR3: CASRIGQRYGYTF

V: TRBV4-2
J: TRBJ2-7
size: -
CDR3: CASSPRGVGQGDPPEQYF

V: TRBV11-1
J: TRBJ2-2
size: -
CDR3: CASSSGLQGPGELFF

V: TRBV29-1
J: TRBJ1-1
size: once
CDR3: CSVGAGWAMGTEAFF

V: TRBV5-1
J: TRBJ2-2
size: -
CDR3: CASSVGGTGELFF

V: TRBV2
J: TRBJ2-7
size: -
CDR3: CASSESSPGAYEQYF

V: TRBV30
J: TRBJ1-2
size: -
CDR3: CAWSPGGTDGYTF

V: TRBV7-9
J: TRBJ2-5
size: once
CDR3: CASSPQETQYF

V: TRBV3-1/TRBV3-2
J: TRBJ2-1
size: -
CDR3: CASSIPGQGINEQFF

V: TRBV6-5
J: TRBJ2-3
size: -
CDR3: CASRRRGASTDTQYF

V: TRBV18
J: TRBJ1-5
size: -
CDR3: CASSPPGAINQPQHF

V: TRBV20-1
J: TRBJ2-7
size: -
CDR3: CSARSSSEQYF

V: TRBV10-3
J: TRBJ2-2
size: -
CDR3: CAISRTGNAGELFF

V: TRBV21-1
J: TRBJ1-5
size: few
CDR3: CASSKPRRPREQPQHF

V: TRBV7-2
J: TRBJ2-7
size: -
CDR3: CASSLGLAGVYEQYF

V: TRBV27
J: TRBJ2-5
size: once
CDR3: CASSSGTSGGGKTQYF

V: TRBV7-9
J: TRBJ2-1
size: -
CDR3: CASSLVLAGSYNEQFF

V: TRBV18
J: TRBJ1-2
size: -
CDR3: CASSRGQGVSEGYTF

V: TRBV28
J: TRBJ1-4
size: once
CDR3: CASSTDSTNEKLFF

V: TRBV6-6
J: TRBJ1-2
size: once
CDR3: CASRHGTGGIYGYTF

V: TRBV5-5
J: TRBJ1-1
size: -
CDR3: CASSPTDRHTEAFF

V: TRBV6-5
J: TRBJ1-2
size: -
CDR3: CASSTGTGRDYGYTF

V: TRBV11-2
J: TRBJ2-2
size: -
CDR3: CASSLIDGGELFF

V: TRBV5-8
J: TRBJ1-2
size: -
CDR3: CASSRRVGYTF

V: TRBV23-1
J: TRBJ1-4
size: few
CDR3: CASSREEDSLPEKLFF

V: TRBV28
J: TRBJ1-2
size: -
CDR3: CASTDSLAYGSTF

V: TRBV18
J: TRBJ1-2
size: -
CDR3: CASSPTQEYGYTF

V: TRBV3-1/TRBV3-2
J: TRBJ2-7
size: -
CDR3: CASSQGTVVF

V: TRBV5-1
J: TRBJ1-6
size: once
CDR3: CASSLSYNSPLHF

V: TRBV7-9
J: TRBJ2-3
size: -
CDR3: CASSKGLAGTDTQYF

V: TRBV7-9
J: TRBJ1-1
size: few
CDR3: CASSYRGMNTEAFF

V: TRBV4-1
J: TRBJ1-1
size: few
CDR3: CASSQEMARGTEAFF

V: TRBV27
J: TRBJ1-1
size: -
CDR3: CASSFYGQKNTEAFF

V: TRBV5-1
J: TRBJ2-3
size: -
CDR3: CASSLPKLSTDTQYF

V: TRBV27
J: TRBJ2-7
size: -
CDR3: CATSRLSAYEQYF

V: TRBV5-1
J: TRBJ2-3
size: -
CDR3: CASSLGGRGSTDTQYF

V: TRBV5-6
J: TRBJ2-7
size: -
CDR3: CASSTGGEQYF

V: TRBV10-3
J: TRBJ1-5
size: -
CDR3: CAIQGEGNQPQHF

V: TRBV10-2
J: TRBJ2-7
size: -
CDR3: CASSEQRYEQYF

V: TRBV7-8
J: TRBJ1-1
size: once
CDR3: CASSRGTGNTEAFF

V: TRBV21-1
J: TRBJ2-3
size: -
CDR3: CASSTSRDRVADTQYF

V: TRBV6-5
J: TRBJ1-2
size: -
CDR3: CASRPGPHYGYTF

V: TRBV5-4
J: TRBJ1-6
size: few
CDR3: CASSLWRGKGNSPLHF

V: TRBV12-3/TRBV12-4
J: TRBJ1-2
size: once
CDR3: CASNRGYYGYTF

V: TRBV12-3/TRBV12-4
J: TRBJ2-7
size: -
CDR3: CASSFRRTGEQYF

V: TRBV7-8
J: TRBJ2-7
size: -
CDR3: CASSATRQGTIPYEQYF

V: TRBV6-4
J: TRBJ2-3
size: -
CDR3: CASSTGGSGTQYF

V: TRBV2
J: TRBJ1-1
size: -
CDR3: CASSDFKGAEAFF

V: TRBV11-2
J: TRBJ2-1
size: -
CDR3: CASSADRGVWGFF